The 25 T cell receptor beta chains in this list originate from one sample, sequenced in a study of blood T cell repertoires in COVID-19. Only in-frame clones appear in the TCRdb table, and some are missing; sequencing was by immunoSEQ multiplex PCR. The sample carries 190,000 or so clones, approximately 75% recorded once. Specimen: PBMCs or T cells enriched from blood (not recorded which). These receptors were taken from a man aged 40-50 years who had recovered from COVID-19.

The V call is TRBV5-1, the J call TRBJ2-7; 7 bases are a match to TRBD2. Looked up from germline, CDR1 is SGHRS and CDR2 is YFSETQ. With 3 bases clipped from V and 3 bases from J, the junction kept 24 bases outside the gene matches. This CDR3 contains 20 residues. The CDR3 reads CASSSGRKQTAGVGRYEQYF. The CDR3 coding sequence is TGCGCCAGCAGCTCCGGCAGGAAACAAACTGCGGGAGTGGGACGCTACGAGCAGTACTTC.

The CDR3, as DNA: TGTGCCAGCAGTGAAGCACCGGGACTGGATACCTACAATGAGCAGTTCTTC. Its protein product is CASSEAPGLDTYNEQFF. The V and J genes are TRBV6-1 and TRBJ2-1; D might be TRBD2 (6 bases). V was pared by 0 bases and J by 2 bases, with 14 bases between. Germline V gene lookup returns CDR1 MNHNS and CDR2 SASEGT. The CDR3 extends over 17 amino acids.

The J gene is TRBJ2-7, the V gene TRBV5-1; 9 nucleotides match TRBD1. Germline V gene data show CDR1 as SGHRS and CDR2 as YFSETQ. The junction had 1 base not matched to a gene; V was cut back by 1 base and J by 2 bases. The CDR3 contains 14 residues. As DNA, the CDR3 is TGCGCCAGCAGCTTGACAGGGGGCGCCTACGAGCAGTACTTC. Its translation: CASSLTGGAYEQYF.

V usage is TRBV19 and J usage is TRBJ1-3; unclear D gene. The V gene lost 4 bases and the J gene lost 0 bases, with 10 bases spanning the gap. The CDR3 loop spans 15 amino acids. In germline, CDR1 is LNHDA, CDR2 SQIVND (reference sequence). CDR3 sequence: CASSTNPFSGNTIYF. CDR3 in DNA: TGTGCCAGTAGTACTAATCCCTTCTCTGGAAACACCATATATTTT.

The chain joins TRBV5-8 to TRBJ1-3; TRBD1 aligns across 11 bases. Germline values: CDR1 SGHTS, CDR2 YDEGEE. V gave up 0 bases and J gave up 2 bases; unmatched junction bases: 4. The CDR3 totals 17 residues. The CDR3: CASSLVGTGGAGNTIYF. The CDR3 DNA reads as TGTGCCAGCAGCTTGGTTGGGACAGGGGGAGCTGGAAACACCATATATTTT.

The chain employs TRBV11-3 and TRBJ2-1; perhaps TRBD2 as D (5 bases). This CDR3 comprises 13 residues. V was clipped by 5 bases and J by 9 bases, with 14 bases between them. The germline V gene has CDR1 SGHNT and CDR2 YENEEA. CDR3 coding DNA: TGTGCCAGCAGCCCATCTAGCTTCGGTGAGCAGTTCTTC. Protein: CASSPSSFGEQFF.

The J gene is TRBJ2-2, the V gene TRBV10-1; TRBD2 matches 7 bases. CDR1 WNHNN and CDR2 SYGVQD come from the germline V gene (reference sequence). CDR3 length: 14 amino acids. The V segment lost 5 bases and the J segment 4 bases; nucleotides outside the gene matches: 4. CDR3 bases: TGCGCCAGCAGTCGGGGACTAACCACCGGGGAGCTGTTTTTT. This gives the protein CASSRGLTTGELFF.

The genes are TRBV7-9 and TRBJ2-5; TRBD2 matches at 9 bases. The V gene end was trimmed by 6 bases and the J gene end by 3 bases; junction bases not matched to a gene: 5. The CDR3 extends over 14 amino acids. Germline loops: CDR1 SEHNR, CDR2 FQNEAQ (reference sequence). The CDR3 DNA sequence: TGTGCCAGCAGACGACTAGCGGTCGAAGAGACCCAGTACTTC. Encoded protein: CASRRLAVEETQYF.

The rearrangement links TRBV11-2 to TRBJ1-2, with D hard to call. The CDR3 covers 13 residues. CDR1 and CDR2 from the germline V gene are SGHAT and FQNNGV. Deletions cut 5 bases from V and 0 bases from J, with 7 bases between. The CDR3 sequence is CASSLQTNYGYTF. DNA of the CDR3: TGTGCCAGCAGCCTCCAGACTAACTATGGCTACACCTTC.

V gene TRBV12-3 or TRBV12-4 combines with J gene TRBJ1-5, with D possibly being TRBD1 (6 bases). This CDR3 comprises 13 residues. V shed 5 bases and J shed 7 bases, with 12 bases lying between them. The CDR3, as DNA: TGTGCCAGCAGTCCCAGGGGTATCCAGCCCCAGCATTTT. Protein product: CASSPRGIQPQHF.

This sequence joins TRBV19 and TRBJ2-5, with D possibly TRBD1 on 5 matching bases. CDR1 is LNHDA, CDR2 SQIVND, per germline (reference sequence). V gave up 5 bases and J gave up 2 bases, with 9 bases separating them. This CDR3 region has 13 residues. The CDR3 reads CASSVQAQETQYF. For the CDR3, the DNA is TGTGCCAGTAGTGTACAGGCACAAGAGACCCAGTACTTC.

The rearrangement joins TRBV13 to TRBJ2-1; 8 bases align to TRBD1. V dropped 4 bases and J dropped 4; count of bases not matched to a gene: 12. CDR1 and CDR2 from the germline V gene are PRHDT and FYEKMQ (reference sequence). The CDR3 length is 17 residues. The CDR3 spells CASSSQLTGEFYNEQFF. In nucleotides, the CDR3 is TGTGCCAGCAGCTCCCAACTGACAGGGGAGTTTTACAATGAGCAGTTCTTC. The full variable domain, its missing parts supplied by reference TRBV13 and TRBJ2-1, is AAGVIQSPRHLIKEKRETATLKCYPIPRHDTVYWYQQGPGQDPQFLISFYEKMQSDKGSIPDRFSAQQFSDYHSELNMSSLELGDSALYFCASSSQLTGEFYNEQFFGPGTRLTVL.

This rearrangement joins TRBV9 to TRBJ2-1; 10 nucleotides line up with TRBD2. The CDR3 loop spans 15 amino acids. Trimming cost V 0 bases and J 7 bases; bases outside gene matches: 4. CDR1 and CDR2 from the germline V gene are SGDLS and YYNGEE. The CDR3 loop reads CASSVAGLAHNEQFF. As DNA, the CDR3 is TGTGCCAGCAGCGTAGCGGGACTAGCGCATAATGAGCAGTTCTTC.

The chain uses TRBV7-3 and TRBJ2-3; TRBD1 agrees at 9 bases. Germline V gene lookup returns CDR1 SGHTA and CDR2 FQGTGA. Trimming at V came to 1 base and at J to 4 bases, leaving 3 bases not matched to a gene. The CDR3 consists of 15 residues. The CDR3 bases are TGTGCCAGCAGCTTAAATACAGGGGGCGCAGATACGCAGTATTTT. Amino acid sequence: CASSLNTGGADTQYF.

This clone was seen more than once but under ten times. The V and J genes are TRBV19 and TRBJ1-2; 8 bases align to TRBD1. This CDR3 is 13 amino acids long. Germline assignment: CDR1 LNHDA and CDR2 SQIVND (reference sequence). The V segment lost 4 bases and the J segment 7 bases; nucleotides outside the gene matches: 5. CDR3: CASSTWTGIGYTF. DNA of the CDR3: TGTGCCAGTAGTACTTGGACAGGGATTGGCTACACCTTC.

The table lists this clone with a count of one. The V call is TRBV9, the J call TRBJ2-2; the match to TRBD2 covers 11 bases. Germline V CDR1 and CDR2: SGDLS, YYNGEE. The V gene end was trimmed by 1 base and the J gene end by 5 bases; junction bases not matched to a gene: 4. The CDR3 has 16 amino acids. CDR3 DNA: TGTGCCAGCAGCGTATCGAGACTAGCGGGGACCGGGGAGCTGTTTTTT. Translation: CASSVSRLAGTGELFF.

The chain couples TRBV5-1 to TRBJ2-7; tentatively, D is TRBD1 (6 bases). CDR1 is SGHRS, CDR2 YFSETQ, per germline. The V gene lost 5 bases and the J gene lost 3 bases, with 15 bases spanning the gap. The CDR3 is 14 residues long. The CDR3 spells CASRRGGADYEQYF. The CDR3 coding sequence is TGCGCCAGCAGACGTGGGGGCGCGGACTACGAGCAGTACTTC. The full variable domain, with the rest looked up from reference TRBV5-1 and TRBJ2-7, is KAGVTQTPRYLIKTRGQQVTLSCSPISGHRSVSWYQQTPGQGLQFLFEYFSETQRNKGNFPGRFSGRQFSNSRSEMNVSTLELGDSALYLCASRRGGADYEQYFGPGTRLTVT.

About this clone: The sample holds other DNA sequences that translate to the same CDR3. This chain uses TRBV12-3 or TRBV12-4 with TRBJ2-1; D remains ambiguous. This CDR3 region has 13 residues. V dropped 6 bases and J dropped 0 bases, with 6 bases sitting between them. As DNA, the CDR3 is TGTGCCAGCAGCCCCAGCTCCTACAATGAGCAGTTCTTC. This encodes CASSPSSYNEQFF.

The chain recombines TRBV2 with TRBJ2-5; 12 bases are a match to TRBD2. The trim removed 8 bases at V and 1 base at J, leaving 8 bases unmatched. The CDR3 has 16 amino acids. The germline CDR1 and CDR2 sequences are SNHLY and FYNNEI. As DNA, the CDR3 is TGTGCCAGCCCTAAAGGGACTAGCGGGTCCCAAGAGACCCAGTACTTC. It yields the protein CASPKGTSGSQETQYF. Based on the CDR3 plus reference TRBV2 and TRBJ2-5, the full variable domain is EPEVTQTPSHQVTQMGQEVILRCVPISNHLYFYWYRQILGQKVEFLVSFYNNEISEKSEIFDDQFSVERPDGSNFTLKIRSTKLEDSAMYFCASPKGTSGSQETQYFGPGTRLLVL.

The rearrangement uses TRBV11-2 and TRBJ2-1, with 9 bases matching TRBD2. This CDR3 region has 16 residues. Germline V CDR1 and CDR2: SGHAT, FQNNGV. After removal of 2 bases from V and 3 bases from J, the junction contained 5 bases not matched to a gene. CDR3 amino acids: CASSLQLAGHYNEQFF. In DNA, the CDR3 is TGTGCCAGCAGCTTACAGCTAGCGGGACACTACAATGAGCAGTTCTTC.

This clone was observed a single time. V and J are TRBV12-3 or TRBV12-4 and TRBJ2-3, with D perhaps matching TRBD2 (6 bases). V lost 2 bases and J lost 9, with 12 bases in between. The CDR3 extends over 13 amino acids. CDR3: CASSLSLGGTQYF. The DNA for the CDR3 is TGTGCCAGCAGTTTATCTCTAGGAGGGACGCAGTATTTT.

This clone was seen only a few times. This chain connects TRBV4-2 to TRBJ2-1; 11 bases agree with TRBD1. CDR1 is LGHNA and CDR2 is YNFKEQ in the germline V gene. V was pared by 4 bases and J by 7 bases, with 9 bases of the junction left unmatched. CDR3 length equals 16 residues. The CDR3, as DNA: TGTGCCAGCAGCCCAGGGGCAGGACAGGGGGCGAATGAGCAGTTCTTC. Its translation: CASSPGAGQGANEQFF.

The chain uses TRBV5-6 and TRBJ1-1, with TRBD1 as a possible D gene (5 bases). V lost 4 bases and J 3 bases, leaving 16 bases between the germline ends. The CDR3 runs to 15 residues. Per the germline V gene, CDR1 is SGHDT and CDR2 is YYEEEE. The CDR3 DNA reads TGTGCCAGCAGCCTCCGACAGACAAGGGACACTGAAGCTTTCTTT. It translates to CASSLRQTRDTEAFF.

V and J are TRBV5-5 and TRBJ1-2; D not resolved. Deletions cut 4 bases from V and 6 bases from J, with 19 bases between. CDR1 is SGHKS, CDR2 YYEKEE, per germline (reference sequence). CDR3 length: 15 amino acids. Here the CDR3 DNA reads TGTGCCAGCAGCACATCGGGGTCAATAGGGAATGGCTACACCTTC. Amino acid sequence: CASSTSGSIGNGYTF. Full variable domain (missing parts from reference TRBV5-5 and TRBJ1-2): DAGVTQSPTHLIKTRGQQVTLRCSPISGHKSVSWYQQVLGQGPQFIFQYYEKEERGRGNFPDRFSARQFPNYSSELNVNALLLGDSALYLCASSTSGSIGNGYTFGSGTRLTVV.

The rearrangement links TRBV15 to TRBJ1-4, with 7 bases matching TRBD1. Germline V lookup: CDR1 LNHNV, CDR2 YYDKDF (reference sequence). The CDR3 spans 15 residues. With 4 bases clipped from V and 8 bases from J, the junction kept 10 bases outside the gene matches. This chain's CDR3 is CATSNRRQGQEKLFF. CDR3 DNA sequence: TGTGCCACCAGCAATCGAAGACAGGGACAAGAAAAACTGTTTTTT.